A selection of T cell receptor beta chains follows, all from one sample in a study of breast tumors, draining lymph nodes, adjacent tissues. One entry per CDR3 protein results from TCRdb running MiXCR on the multiplex PCR reads. This repertoire shows around 150,000 distinct CDR3 sequences, about 20% found once; its top ten account for around 2.6%. Sequences were obtained from axillary lymph node tissue. The receptors were sampled from a female donor with breast cancer. Some clones in this sample may be carry-over from other donors' samples. Each CDR3 is given with its conserved first and last residue.

v_call cdr3_aa
TRBV6-2/TRBV6-3 CASELNQERTRITSGRSTGELFF
TRBV3-1 CASSQDSFRRSQETQYF
TRBV2 CASTPDRAYSNQPQHF
TRBV19 CASSIDRGNQPQHF
TRBV20-1 CSARDGTTDTQYF
TRBV11-2 CASSLLGGLAYGGQFF
TRBV6-5 CASCLASHRNTEAFF
TRBV10-3 CAISESGAAQETQYF
TRBV19 CASTSGDSNQPQHF
TRBV20-1 CSARGGFVAGGSYEQYF
TRBV5-4 CASTSGEYNGYTF
TRBV5-1 CASRPGTQTNYGYTF
TRBV7-6 CASSEGTSGSPTSYEQYF
TRBV28 CASSFGTGSEKLFF
TRBV2 CASRGNTDTQYF
TRBV19 CASKGTMTRGLFQPQHF
TRBV10-3 CAISESVPEQYF
TRBV20-1 CSAPGGAASYNEQFF